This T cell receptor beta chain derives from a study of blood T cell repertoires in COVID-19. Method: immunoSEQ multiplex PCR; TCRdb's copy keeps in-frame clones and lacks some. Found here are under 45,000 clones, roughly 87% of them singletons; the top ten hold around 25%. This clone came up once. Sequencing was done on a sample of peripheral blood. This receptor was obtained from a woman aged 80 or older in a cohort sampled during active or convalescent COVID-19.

The CDR3 DNA reads as TGTGCCAGCAGCTTAGGGGCTAGCACAGATACGCAGTATTTT. Translating gives CASSLGASTDTQYF. The chain carries TRBV7-8 and TRBJ2-3, with D hard to call. The CDR3 runs 14 residues. V was trimmed by 1 base and J by 0 bases, leaving 5 bases between them. Germline V gene sequence: CDR1 SGHVS, CDR2 FQNEAQ.